This T cell receptor (beta chain) appears in the sequencing data of a study of naive and memory T cell subsets. The study's findings and limits: Potentially, T cell activation and differentiation skew this RNA-based measurement.

Deletions cut 5 bases from V and 4 bases from J, with 15 bases between. CDR3 length: 14 amino acids. Germline V gene data show CDR1 as SGHRS and CDR2 as YFSETQ. Amplification of ligated cDNA took four PCR rounds with SP2 and nested alpha and beta constant primers. TCRdb re-called the 5' RACE reads with MiXCR, one entry per CDR3 protein. This sample has tens of thousands of distinct CDR3 sequences, with approximately 6.6% found just once. An oligonucleotide containing a UMI was ligated to the 3' end of TCR cDNA. Unsorted total RNA, roughly 1 to 1,100 ng, was DNase treated before reverse transcription. This clonotype was observed many times. Antigen unknown.

This TCR was sampled from a male donor in good health. The chain employs TRBV5-1 and TRBJ2-5; a possible D gene is TRBD2 (5 bases). The CDR3 region has the DNA TGCGCCAGCAGTATTGCCGGGAACGTAGAGACCCAGTACTTC. It yields the protein CASSIAGNVETQYF. Full variable domain (missing parts from reference TRBV5-1 and TRBJ2-5): KAGVTQTPRYLIKTRGQQVTLSCSPISGHRSVSWYQQTPGQGLQFLFEYFSETQRNKGNFPGRFSGRQFSNSRSEMNVSTLELGDSALYLCASSIAGNVETQYFGPGTRLLVL.